The TCR beta chain under discussion was sequenced for a study of CD8+CD57+ T cells in acquired aplastic anemia. Patients included in sequencing had previously demonstrated CD8+CD57+ cell expansion by flow cytometry. At least ten counts were recorded for this clonotype. V dropped 4 bases and J dropped 4 bases, with 11 bases sitting between them. The CDR3 has 13 residues. Germline assignment: CDR1 SEHNR and CDR2 FQNEAQ (reference sequence). TCR beta VDJ and CDR3 profiling used genomic DNA as template. TCRdb itself ran the reads through MiXCR, one entry per CDR3 protein. The sample has under 200,000 distinct CDR3 sequences; 48% are singletons.

This sequence joins TRBV7-9 and TRBJ2-7; D is possibly TRBD1 (7 bases). Sequenced sample: sorted CD4+, CD8+, or CD8+CD57+ T cells (not recorded which) from PBMCs. The origin of this receptor is a human donor with aplastic anemia. This CDR3 is CASSYRGLYEQYF. CDR3 DNA: TGTGCCAGCAGCTACAGGGGACTGTACGAGCAGTACTTC.